The T cell receptor beta chain described here comes from a study of shared clonotypes between healthy human individuals. Study-level points and caveats: It was expected that sequencing depth would affect clonotype sharing among donors. Estimated richness values were generally larger in naive subsets than in memory subsets.

This CDR3 region has 13 residues. Germline V lookup: CDR1 MNHEY, CDR2 SMNVEV (reference sequence). Between the trimmed V and J ends, which lost 2 bases and 0 bases, there was a span of 4 bases. Naive CD8 cells were CD45RO-negative, positively selected for CCR7, excluding terminally differentiated effector memory CD45RA+ cells. 200 to 250 ng DNA, about 28,000 T cell genomes, went into each sorted-subset replicate PCR. Produced via immunoSEQ multiplex PCR; TCRdb's table is partial and in-frame only. There are more than 2 million clones in the sample; around 93% occur only once, and 1.5% to 2% lies in the top ten. This clone is a singleton in its sample. Its antigen is as yet unknown. Other DNA sequences from this sample encode an identical CDR3 as well.

The sample comprised naive CD8+ T cells from PBMCs. The genes are TRBV27 and TRBJ1-1, with no clear D. This clonotype originated in a young man in good health. Some clones in this sample may be carry-over from other donors' samples. In nucleotides, the CDR3 is TGTGCCAGCAGTTTAGAGGTGAACACTGAAGCTTTCTTT. It specifies CASSLEVNTEAFF.